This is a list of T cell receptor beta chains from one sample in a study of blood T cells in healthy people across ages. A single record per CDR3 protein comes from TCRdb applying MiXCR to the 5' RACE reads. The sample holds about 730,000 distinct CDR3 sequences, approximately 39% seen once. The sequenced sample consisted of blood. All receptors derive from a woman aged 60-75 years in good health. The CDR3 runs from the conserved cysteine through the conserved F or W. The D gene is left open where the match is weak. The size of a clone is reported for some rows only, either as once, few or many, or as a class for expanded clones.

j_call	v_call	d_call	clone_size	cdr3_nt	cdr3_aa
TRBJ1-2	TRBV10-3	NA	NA	TGTGCCATCAGTTTGGAGGGGGGGAGTGGCTACACCTTC	CAISLEGGSGYTF
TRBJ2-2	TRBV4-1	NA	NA	TGCGCCAGCAGCCCTTCGGACACCGGGGAGCTGTTTTTT	CASSPSDTGELFF
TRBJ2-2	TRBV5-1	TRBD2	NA	TGCGCCAGCAGATTTGGACTAGCGACGAACACCGGGGAGCTGTTTTTT	CASRFGLATNTGELFF
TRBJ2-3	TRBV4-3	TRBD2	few	TGCGCCAGCAGCCCAACCTCGCGGGGGGCGCTTAATACGCAGTATTTT	CASSPTSRGALNTQYF
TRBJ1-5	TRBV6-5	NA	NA	TGTGCCAGCAGCACTACAGGGAGGCAGCCCCAGCATTTT	CASSTTGRQPQHF
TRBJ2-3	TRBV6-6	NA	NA	TGTGCCAGCAGTTATGCCCACACAGATACGCAGTATTTT	CASSYAHTDTQYF
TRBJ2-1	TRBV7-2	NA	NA	TGTGCCAGCATCTTGCCCTCTAGGGTGGGTGAGCAGTTCTTC	CASILPSRVGEQFF
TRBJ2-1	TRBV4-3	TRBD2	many	TGCGCCAGCAGCCGAGAAGCGGGAGGAACTGGGGATGAGCAGTTCTTC	CASSREAGGTGDEQFF
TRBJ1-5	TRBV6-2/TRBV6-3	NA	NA	TGTGCCAGCAGTTACCGGGATCCTACTAGCAATCAGCCCCAGCATTTT	CASSYRDPTSNQPQHF
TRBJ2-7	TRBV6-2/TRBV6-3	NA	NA	TGTGCCAGCAGGGAGACAGTTCCATCCTACGAGCAGTACTTC	CASRETVPSYEQYF
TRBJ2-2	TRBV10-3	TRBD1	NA	TGTGCCATCAGCACAACAGGGGACACGAACACCGGGGAGCTGTTTTTT	CAISTTGDTNTGELFF
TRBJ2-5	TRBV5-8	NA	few	TGTGCCAGCAGTAAGACCCAAGAGACCCAGTACTTC	CASSKTQETQYF
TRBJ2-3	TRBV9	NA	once	TGTGCCAGCAGCGCATTCCTTTCAGATACGCAGTATTTT	CASSAFLSDTQYF
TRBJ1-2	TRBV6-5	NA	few	TGTGCCAGCAGCGAGGGGTTGTTCGGCTACACCTTC	CASSEGLFGYTF
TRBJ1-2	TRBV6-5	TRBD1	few	TGTGCCAGCAGTTCGACAGGGGCGATCTATGGCTACACCTTC	CASSSTGAIYGYTF